The 10 T cell receptor beta chains below come from one sample, sequenced in a study of T cell repertoires in cytomegalovirus infection. MiXCR, run by TCRdb on the reads, gives a single entry per CDR3 protein. The sample contains about 440,000 distinct CDR3 sequences, approximately 33% of which appear only once. Specimen: PBMCs. Receptors originate from a human donor in good health (CMV status not recorded). Some clones in this sample may be carry-over from other donors' samples.

This clonotype was recorded a few times. CDR3 amino acids: CASSYPGIRYEQYF. The DNA of the CDR3 is TGTGCCAGCAGTTACCCAGGGATTCGCTACGAGCAGTACTTC. This chain links TRBV6-2 or TRBV6-3 with TRBJ2-7; a weak D match, TRBD1 (5 bases). Per germline, CDR1 MNHEY and CDR2 SVGEGT. The V gene lost 2 bases and the J gene lost 3 bases, with 11 bases spanning the gap. This CDR3 contains 14 residues.

The chain joins TRBV28 to TRBJ1-1; maybe TRBD1 (5 bases). The V end lost 7 bases, the J end lost 4 bases, and 22 bases lay between the germline ends. The CDR3 consists of 16 residues. Germline assignment: CDR1 MDHEN and CDR2 SYDVKM. The CDR3, as DNA: TGTGCCAGCATCCTCACGCTGGGCAGGGTGGTCACTGAAGCTTTCTTT. Residues: CASILTLGRVVTEAFF.

The V and J genes are TRBV5-4 and TRBJ2-3, with a tentative D call TRBD1 (6 bases). The germline CDR1 and CDR2 sequences are SGHNT and YYREEE (reference sequence). The length of the CDR3 is 16 residues. V lost 4 bases, J lost 0 bases, and 15 bases lay in between. DNA for the CDR3: TGTGCCAGCAGCAAAGGACAGTACCCTAGCACAGATACGCAGTATTTT. Encoded protein: CASSKGQYPSTDTQYF. The variable domain in full, with the rest retrieved from reference TRBV5-4 and TRBJ2-3, is ETGVTQSPTHLIKTRGQQVTLRCSSQSGHNTVSWYQQALGQGPQFIFQYYREEENGRGNFPPRFSGLQFPNYSSELNVNALELDDSALYLCASSKGQYPSTDTQYFGPGTRLTVL.

This clonotype was seen ten or more times. The rearrangement links TRBV7-6 to TRBJ1-5; maybe TRBD1 (6 bases). Per the germline V gene, CDR1 is SGHVS and CDR2 is FNYEAQ. The CDR3 totals 16 residues. Trimming took 0 bases from V and 0 from J, leaving 9 bases between them. The CDR3 DNA reads TGTGCCAGCAGCTTAGCGCCGGGGGCTAGCAATCAGCCCCAGCATTTT. This encodes CASSLAPGASNQPQHF.

About this clonotype: The conserved phenylalanine or tryptophan is not found at the CDR3 terminus, so this likely reflects a read error. V usage is TRBV7-8 and J usage is TRBJ2-2; D gene uncertain. There are 13 residues in the CDR3. In germline, CDR1 is SGHVS, CDR2 FQNEAQ. Here the CDR3 DNA reads TGTGCCAGCAGCTTAGCATACACCGGTGAGCTGTTTTTG. Translated: CASSLAYTGELFL.

This clonotype was detected ten times or more. The genes are TRBV6-2 or TRBV6-3 and TRBJ2-7; 8 nucleotides line up with TRBD1. The CDR3 length is 15 residues. From germline, CDR1 is MNHEY and CDR2 SVGEGT. The V segment lost 2 bases and the J segment 4 bases; nucleotides outside the gene matches: 7. The CDR3 loop is CASSYRQGRTYEQYF. The DNA for the CDR3 is TGTGCCAGCAGTTACAGACAGGGGCGGACGTACGAGCAGTACTTC.

This rearrangement joins TRBV20-1 to TRBJ2-3, with 8 nucleotides matching TRBD1. The CDR3 is 13 amino acids. V was clipped by 0 bases and J by 12 bases; unmatched bases: 8. Germline V gene lookup returns CDR1 DFQATT and CDR2 SNEGSKA (reference sequence). CDR3 amino acids: CSARDEDRGSQYF. The CDR3 nucleotides are TGCAGTGCTAGAGACGAAGACAGGGGTAGTCAGTATTTT.

The rearrangement links TRBV2 to TRBJ2-2; 10 bases are shared with TRBD2. Germline CDR1 SNHLY, CDR2 FYNNEI. The CDR3 extends over 15 amino acids. J gave up 5 bases and V 9 bases, and 9 bases lay outside the gene matches. The CDR3 region is CASSSGGVQTGELFF. The CDR3 DNA follows: TGTGCCAGTTCTAGCGGGGGAGTCCAAACCGGGGAGCTGTTTTTT.

This clonotype was counted between two and nine times. The chain joins TRBV6-1 to TRBJ1-1, with D perhaps matching TRBD1 (5 bases). The V end was cut by 2 bases, the J end by 3 bases, with 22 bases between. Germline V gene lookup returns CDR1 MNHNS and CDR2 SASEGT. This CDR3 comprises 18 residues. The CDR3 DNA reads as TGTGCCAGCAGTGAAAATGTACGGGACCCGTGGCGGGACACTGAAGCTTTCTTT. Residues: CASSENVRDPWRDTEAFF.

A few counts support this clonotype. V usage is TRBV6-5 and J usage is TRBJ2-7; 11 bases map to TRBD2. Germline V gene lookup returns CDR1 MNHEY and CDR2 SVGAGI. The J segment lost 1 base and the V segment lost 0 bases, leaving 5 bases of the junction unmatched. This CDR3 contains 17 residues. CDR3 loop: CASSYSRASGGSYEQYF. The CDR3 bases are TGTGCCAGCAGTTACTCGAGGGCTAGCGGGGGGTCCTACGAGCAGTACTTC.